The clone carrying this TCR beta chain was detected a few times. This record belongs to a study of shared clonotypes between healthy human individuals. Assay used: immunoSEQ multiplex PCR; TCRdb lists only in-frame clones, some missing. The sample holds 800,000 to 1,200,000 clones, about four fifths seen once. Trimming took 5 bases from V and 2 from J; bases not matched to a gene: 4. This CDR3 is 14 amino acids long. In germline, CDR1 is PRHDT, CDR2 FYEKMQ (reference sequence). Material: memory CD4+ T cells from PBMCs. Subset given: CD45RA-negative fraction. V gene TRBV13 combines with J gene TRBJ2-7, with 9 nucleotides matching TRBD2. The origin of this receptor is a man between 18 and 29 years old in good health. Some clones in this sample may be carry-over from other donors' samples. The CDR3 region has the DNA TGTGCCAGCAGCCTCGGACTAGCGACCTACGAGCAGTACTTC. This gives the protein CASSLGLATYEQYF.